Included here is one T cell receptor beta chain sequence, with context. Antigen unknown. Specified time point: baseline pretreatment blood. Indicated treatment: 15 Gy SBRT to primary tumor, nephrectomy 4 weeks later. After SBRT, blood was collected at 2 and 4 weeks, plus baseline. The tumor was a clear cell renal cell carcinoma. These data are taken from a study of radiation and T cells in renal cell carcinoma. Study-level findings and limits: In blood, top tumor clones expanded by 2 weeks, shrinking by 4. Baseline intratumoral clonotype presence is unknown without pretreatment biopsies.

Here immunoSEQ multiplex PCR was the method, and the copy in TCRdb shows in-frame clones only, minus some. The sample lists 95,000 or so clones, 70% to 90% seen once, with roughly 8% in the top ten. Sequencing used blood, obtained from a patient whose treatment included radiotherapy and nephrectomy. The TCR sequence derives from a man aged 45-65 years with renal cell carcinoma.

The DNA of the CDR3 is TGTGCCAGCAGCGTAGCAGCGGGGGGCCGGGGGGAGACCCAGTACTTC. It is translated as CASSVAAGGRGETQYF. V gene TRBV9 combines with J gene TRBJ2-5; TRBD2 aligns across 9 bases. The germline V gene has CDR1 SGDLS and CDR2 YYNGEE. The length of the CDR3 is 16 residues. Trimming cost V 0 bases and J 5 bases; bases outside gene matches: 8.